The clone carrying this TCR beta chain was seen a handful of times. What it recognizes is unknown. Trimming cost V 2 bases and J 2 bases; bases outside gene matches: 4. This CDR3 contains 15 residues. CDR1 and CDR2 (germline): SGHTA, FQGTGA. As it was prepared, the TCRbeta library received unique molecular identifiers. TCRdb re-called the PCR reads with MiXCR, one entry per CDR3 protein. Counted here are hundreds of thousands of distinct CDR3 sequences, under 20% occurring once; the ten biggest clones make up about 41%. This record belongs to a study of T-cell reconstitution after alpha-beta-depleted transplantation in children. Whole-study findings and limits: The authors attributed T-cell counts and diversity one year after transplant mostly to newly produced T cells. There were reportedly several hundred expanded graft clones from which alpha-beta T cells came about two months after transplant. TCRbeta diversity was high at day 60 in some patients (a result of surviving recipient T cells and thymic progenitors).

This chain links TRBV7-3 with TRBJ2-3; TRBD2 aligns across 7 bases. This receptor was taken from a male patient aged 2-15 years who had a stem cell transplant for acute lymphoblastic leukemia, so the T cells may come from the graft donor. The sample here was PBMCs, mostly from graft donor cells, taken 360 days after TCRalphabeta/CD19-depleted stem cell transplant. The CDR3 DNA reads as TGTGCCAGCAGCTTAGGAGCGGGATTCACAGATACGCAGTATTTT. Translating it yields CASSLGAGFTDTQYF.